These T cell receptor beta chains were read from a single sample in a study of blood T cell repertoires in COVID-19. This table comes from immunoSEQ multiplex PCR, and its TCRdb copy is limited to in-frame clones, with some not included. Counted here are roughly 260,000 clones, 82% occurring once; the ten biggest clones make up approximately 3.1%. The source material was peripheral blood. The receptors shown here come from a woman under 30 with acute or convalescent COVID-19. Each CDR3 is given with its conserved first and last residue. D genes are given only for firm matches. The size of a clone is reported for some rows only, either as once, few or many, or as a class for expanded clones.

V gene	J gene	D gene	clone size	CDR3 protein	CDR3 DNA
TRBV3-1/TRBV3-2	TRBJ1-2	TRBD1	once	CASSSTGSDGYTF	TGTGCCAGCAGCTCGACAGGGAGTGATGGCTACACCTTC
TRBV11-2	TRBJ2-7	-	-	CASSLVVASSYEQYF	TGTGCCAGCAGCTTAGTAGTGGCTAGCTCCTACGAGCAGTACTTC
TRBV4-2	TRBJ2-2	-	-	CASSQTGWGTGELFF	TGTGCCAGCAGCCAAACAGGGTGGGGCACCGGGGAGCTGTTTTTT
TRBV7-9	TRBJ1-2	-	-	CASSLSLGANYGYTF	TGTGCCAGCAGCTTAAGTCTCGGTGCGAACTATGGCTACACCTTC
TRBV6-5	TRBJ1-1	-	-	CASSYSSGSGNTEAFF	TGTGCCAGCAGTTACTCGTCGGGGTCAGGGAACACTGAAGCTTTCTTT
TRBV3-1/TRBV3-2	TRBJ2-1	TRBD1	few	CASSQDPGTGVPNEQFF	TGTGCCAGCAGCCAAGATCCCGGGACAGGGGTACCCAATGAGCAGTTCTTC
TRBV27	TRBJ2-7	TRBD2	once	CASSLGTSGRLYEQYF	TGTGCCAGCAGTCTAGGGACTAGCGGGAGGCTCTACGAGCAGTACTTC
TRBV28	TRBJ1-2	TRBD1	once	CASRSTGVAYGYTF	TGTGCCAGCAGATCCACAGGGGTAGCCTATGGCTACACCTTC
TRBV28	TRBJ2-1	-	-	CASSFTLGGGTQFF	TGTGCCAGCAGTTTTACTTTGGGAGGCGGGACCCAGTTCTTC
TRBV7-2	TRBJ1-5	TRBD1	few	CASSFYAGGPNQPQHF	TGTGCCAGCAGCTTCTACGCAGGGGGCCCCAATCAGCCCCAGCATTTT
TRBV3-1/TRBV3-2	TRBJ2-1	-	once	CASSPGLNNEQFF	TGTGCCAGCAGCCCTGGACTCAACAATGAGCAGTTCTTC
TRBV29-1	TRBJ2-5	TRBD2	-	CSVGTGLAGWYKTQYF	TGCAGCGTAGGGACGGGACTAGCGGGGTGGTATAAGACCCAGTACTTC
TRBV4-3	TRBJ2-7	TRBD2	-	CASSQEPPGTSGKQYF	TGCGCCAGCAGCCAAGAGCCTCCCGGGACTAGCGGGAAACAGTACTTC
TRBV27	TRBJ1-5	-	-	CASARQYNQPQHF	TGTGCCAGCGCCCGACAGTACAATCAGCCCCAGCATTTT
TRBV2	TRBJ2-1	-	-	CASSVGTFSRDSLGNEQFF	TGTGCCAGCAGTGTAGGGACCTTCAGTCGGGACTCCCTGGGCAATGAGCAGTTCTTC
TRBV28	TRBJ2-3	-	-	CASSLSRLVRVVDTQYF	TGTGCCAGCAGTTTATCCCGGCTAGTTCGGGTTGTGGATACGCAGTATTTT
TRBV6-1	TRBJ2-7	-	few	CASSEGASTIYEQYF	TGTGCCAGCAGTGAAGGGGCTAGCACGATCTACGAGCAGTACTTC
TRBV15	TRBJ2-1	TRBD1	-	CATSRGWTGSFEQFF	TGTGCCACCAGCAGAGGTTGGACAGGGTCATTTGAGCAGTTCTTC
TRBV18	TRBJ1-1	TRBD1	-	CASSTGTGLTEAFF	TGTGCCAGCTCAACAGGGACAGGGTTGACTGAAGCTTTCTTT
TRBV9	TRBJ1-1	TRBD1	few	CASSPRQGGKSTEAFF	TGTGCCAGCAGCCCGAGACAGGGGGGAAAAAGTACTGAAGCTTTCTTT
TRBV6-2/TRBV6-3	TRBJ1-1	-	once	CASSYGTSIKAFF	TGTGCCAGCAGTTACGGGACATCAATAAAGGCTTTCTTT
TRBV7-2	TRBJ2-5	TRBD1	-	CASSLQGTGRGETQYF	TGTGCCAGCAGCCTACAAGGGACAGGGAGGGGAGAGACCCAGTACTTC
TRBV7-8	TRBJ2-3	TRBD2	-	CASSLGLADYTDTQYF	TGTGCCAGCAGCTTAGGACTAGCGGACTACACAGATACGCAGTATTTT
TRBV19	TRBJ1-1	-	-	CASKDRGRTEAFF	TGTGCCAGTAAGGATAGGGGTAGGACTGAAGCTTTCTTT
TRBV5-8	TRBJ1-2	-	-	CASSLGGPVWGYTF	TGTGCCAGCAGCTTGGGCGGGCCAGTGTGGGGCTACACCTTC
TRBV6-5	TRBJ2-1	TRBD1	once	CASSSTGTGTYNEQFF	TGTGCCAGCAGTTCAACCGGGACAGGGACGTACAATGAGCAGTTCTTC
TRBV7-9	TRBJ2-5	-	once	CASSRRGGLEETQYF	TGTGCCAGCAGCCGTAGGGGGGGTCTAGAAGAGACCCAGTACTTC
TRBV5-6	TRBJ2-7	-	once	CASSWGHGSSYEQYF	TGTGCCAGCAGCTGGGGACATGGTAGCTCCTACGAGCAGTACTTC
TRBV18	TRBJ2-2	TRBD1	-	CASSPRVDRVAGELFF	TGTGCCAGCTCACCTCGTGTGGACAGGGTCGCCGGGGAGCTGTTTTTT
TRBV4-1	TRBJ1-2	TRBD1	few	CASSQGTDGYGYTF	TGCGCCAGCAGCCAGGGGACAGATGGTTATGGCTACACCTTC
TRBV27	TRBJ2-5	-	-	CASRRPLGGTQYF	TGTGCCAGCAGACGCCCACTAGGAGGGACCCAGTACTTC
TRBV27	TRBJ2-7	-	-	CASSYSPSGSEQYF	TGTGCCAGCAGTTATTCGCCAAGCGGATCCGAGCAGTACTTC
TRBV14	TRBJ2-1	-	-	CASSQADIPAGNEQFF	TGTGCCAGCAGCCAGGCGGACATCCCTGCTGGGAATGAGCAGTTCTTC
TRBV3-1/TRBV3-2	TRBJ1-4	-	-	CASRLGGATNEKLFF	TGTGCCAGCAGGCTGGGGGGAGCAACTAATGAAAAACTGTTTTTT
TRBV11-3	TRBJ1-5	-	-	CASSLTVNQPQHF	TGTGCCAGCAGCCTGACAGTCAATCAGCCCCAGCATTTT
TRBV7-7	TRBJ2-5	TRBD2	-	CASSPGGGLAGETQYF	TGTGCTAGCAGCCCGGGGGGGGGACTAGCGGGAGAGACCCAGTACTTC
TRBV14	TRBJ1-2	TRBD1	-	CASSPGQGIYGYTF	TGTGCCAGCAGCCCGGGACAGGGTATCTATGGCTACACCTTC
TRBV11-2	TRBJ1-3	TRBD1	-	CASIKERGLGNTIYF	TGTGCCAGCATCAAGGAGAGGGGGCTTGGAAACACCATATATTTT
TRBV7-6	TRBJ2-1	TRBD2	-	CASSFGTSGIYNEQFF	TGTGCCAGCAGCTTCGGGACTAGCGGGATATACAATGAGCAGTTCTTC
TRBV18	TRBJ2-1	-	-	CASSQTGTYGGYNEQFF	TGTGCCAGCTCGCAAACAGGGACCTATGGGGGTTACAATGAGCAGTTCTTC
TRBV4-3	TRBJ1-2	TRBD1	-	CASSQDQGGYGYTF	TGCGCCAGCAGCCAAGATCAGGGGGGCTATGGCTACACCTTC
TRBV7-3	TRBJ2-7	TRBD2	few	CASSFRLAAWRSEQYF	TGTGCCAGCAGCTTTAGACTAGCGGCCTGGAGATCCGAGCAGTACTTC
TRBV27	TRBJ2-2	TRBD1	-	CASRRTTGPHTGELFF	TGTGCCAGCAGACGAACGACAGGGCCCCACACCGGGGAGCTGTTTTTT
TRBV27	TRBJ1-4	-	few	CASRPQGMSEKLFF	TGTGCCAGCAGACCGCAGGGAATGAGTGAAAAACTGTTTTTT
TRBV4-2	TRBJ2-7	TRBD2	once	CASSPSGSLYEQYF	TGTGCCAGCAGCCCTAGCGGGAGCCTCTACGAGCAGTACTTC
TRBV29-1	TRBJ2-7	-	-	CSVEELGRFSYEQYF	TGCAGCGTTGAAGAATTGGGCAGGTTCTCCTACGAGCAGTACTTC
TRBV29-1	TRBJ2-2	-	-	CSVGADNTGELFF	TGCAGCGTTGGGGCAGATAACACCGGGGAGCTGTTTTTT
TRBV4-1	TRBJ2-2	TRBD1	-	CASSQDARTGGKTGELFF	TGCGCCAGCAGCCAAGACGCCCGGACAGGGGGAAAGACCGGGGAGCTGTTTTTT
TRBV12-1	TRBJ2-7	-	-	CASSSQGLQLYF	TGTGCCAGCAGCTCGCAGGGACTTCAGCTTTACTTC
TRBV19	TRBJ1-1	-	-	CASKRGGSMNTEAFF	TGTGCCAGTAAAAGGGGGGGTTCCATGAACACTGAAGCTTTCTTT
TRBV19	TRBJ2-7	TRBD2	-	CATGTSGSSRHF	TGTGCCACTGGGACTAGCGGGAGTTCTCGCCACTTC
TRBV4-2	TRBJ2-5	TRBD1	-	CASSQAGTAEETQYF	TGTGCCAGCAGCCAAGCCGGGACAGCTGAAGAGACCCAGTACTTC
TRBV10-3	TRBJ2-1	-	-	CAISGGRREQFF	TGTGCCATCAGTGGGGGCCGACGGGAGCAGTTCTTC
TRBV19	TRBJ1-3	-	once	CATDPTGSSGNTIYF	TGTGCCACCGACCCCACAGGCTCCTCTGGAAACACCATATATTTT
TRBV19	TRBJ1-2	TRBD1	-	CASSIAETGGLSYTF	TGTGCCAGTAGTATAGCCGAGACAGGGGGTTTGAGCTACACCTTC
TRBV28	TRBJ2-5	-	-	CASTTYGRWGEIETQYF	TGTGCCAGCACCACTTATGGTAGATGGGGCGAAATAGAGACCCAGTACTTC
TRBV7-2	TRBJ2-7	TRBD2	-	CASSRTSGSHEQYF	TGTGCCAGCAGCCGGACTAGCGGGAGCCACGAGCAGTACTTC
TRBV9	TRBJ2-5	-	-	CASSGGPSRQETQYF	TGTGCCAGCAGCGGGGGGCCCAGCCGCCAAGAGACCCAGTACTTC
TRBV19	TRBJ2-5	TRBD2	-	CASSIVAGSETQYF	TGTGCCAGTAGTATAGTAGCGGGTTCGGAGACCCAGTACTTC
TRBV7-9	TRBJ2-1	-	-	CASSLVGVAQFF	TGTGCCAGCAGCTTAGTCGGGGTAGCGCAGTTCTTC